The rows below give T cell receptor beta chains drawn from one sample of a study of shared clonotypes between healthy human individuals. The method was immunoSEQ multiplex PCR; TCRdb's version includes in-frame clones alone and lacks a portion of them. The table records approximately 110,000 clones, roughly 70% of them present only once. The sample taken for sequencing was memory CD8+ T cells sorted from blood. The origin of the receptors is a woman in her twenties or thirties in good health. CDR3s include the opening cysteine and the closing phenylalanine or tryptophan. D genes are given only for firm matches. Size tells how often a clone was seen (once, few, many) or the class of an expanded clone, and some rows leave it out.

v_gene	abundance	d_gene	j_gene	CDR3nt	CDR3aa
TRBV7-8	once	TRBD1	TRBJ2-3	TGTGCCAGCAGCTTAGGAGTAGGGGGCTCAGATACGCAGTATTTT	CASSLGVGGSDTQYF
TRBV27	many	-	TRBJ1-5	TGTGCCAGCAGTTTGCTTAGTGGTCAGCCCCAGCATTTT	CASSLLSGQPQHF
TRBV6-1	-	-	TRBJ2-5	TGTGCCAGCAGTCCCAGGGAGGTGGAGACCCAGTACTTC	CASSPREVETQYF
TRBV4-1	-	TRBD1	TRBJ2-7	TGCGCCAGCAGCCGCTATGCTGCGGACAGGGATCCTTACGAGCAGTACTTC	CASSRYAADRDPYEQYF
TRBV20-1	once	-	TRBJ2-7	TGCAGTGTCCGCAGGCAAGAGCAGTACTTC	CSVRRQEQYF
TRBV11-3	once	-	TRBJ2-7	TGTGCCAGCAGCTTGCAAGGCGGCTCCTACGAGCAGTACTTC	CASSLQGGSYEQYF
TRBV4-2	-	-	TRBJ2-7	TGTGCCAGCAGCCCAGGCAACTCCTACGAGCAGTACTTC	CASSPGNSYEQYF
TRBV7-6	few	TRBD2	TRBJ2-1	TGTGCCAGCAGCTTAGGACTAGCGGGAGTGGCCAATGAGCAGTTCTTC	CASSLGLAGVANEQFF
TRBV6-6	-	-	TRBJ1-2	TGTGCCACCGAACGTAGGGGGGTAGGTGGCTACACCTTC	CATERRGVGGYTF
TRBV30	-	-	TRBJ2-5	TGTGCCTGGAATCCAGGGGGCGGGGGTAAGCAGTACTTC	CAWNPGGGGKQYF
TRBV2	once	-	TRBJ2-1	TGTGCCAGCAGTGAAGCGGGGCATAGTCCAGGGGACAATGAGCAGTTCTTC	CASSEAGHSPGDNEQFF
TRBV7-8	few	-	TRBJ1-2	TGTGCCAGCAGCCAAGGGGACTATGGCTACACCTTC	CASSQGDYGYTF